The rows below give T cell receptor beta chains drawn from one sample of a study of blood T cell repertoires in COVID-19. The repertoire was sequenced with immunoSEQ multiplex PCR; TCRdb's copy has only in-frame clones and lacks some. In the table there are about 150,000 clones, more than 75% of which are singletons. Sequenced: peripheral blood. Every receptor here comes from a man in his sixties with acute or convalescent COVID-19. Each CDR3 is given with its conserved first and last residue. Each record gives: D gene, CDR3 length, V gene, J gene, clone size, CDR3 protein, CDR3 DNA. The D gene is left open where the match is weak. Clone size, where shown, is once, few, many, or a class for clones that have expanded.

>TRBD2|13|TRBV2|TRBJ2-1|-
CASSDAGGNEQFF
TGTGCCAGCAGTGACGCGGGGGGTAATGAGCAGTTCTTC
>-|15|TRBV10-3|TRBJ1-2|-
CAISEGQVGVYGYTF
TGTGCCATCAGTGAGGGGCAGGTGGGCGTCTATGGCTACACCTTC
>TRBD1|16|TRBV27|TRBJ2-6|-
CASSATGLAGANVLTF
TGTGCCAGCAGTGCGACAGGGTTGGCTGGGGCCAACGTCCTGACTTTC
>-|13|TRBV7-8|TRBJ2-7|-
CASSLGRDYEQYF
TGTGCCAGCAGCTTAGGCAGGGACTACGAGCAGTACTTC
>TRBD1|12|TRBV29-1|TRBJ1-2|few
CSVEMGQGSYTF
TGCAGCGTTGAGATGGGACAGGGTAGCTACACCTTC
>-|13|TRBV29-1|TRBJ2-2|few
CSVVGSSTGELFF
TGCAGCGTTGTCGGGAGTAGCACCGGGGAGCTGTTTTTT
>-|16|TRBV12-5|TRBJ2-2|-
CASGNRVGPPTGELFF
TGTGCTAGTGGGAACAGGGTGGGGCCCCCCACCGGGGAGCTGTTTTTT
>-|14|TRBV4-1|TRBJ2-1|-
CASSQVAGFNEQFF
TGCGCCAGCAGCCAAGTCGCAGGTTTCAATGAGCAGTTCTTC
>TRBD1|13|TRBV29-1|TRBJ2-7|-
CSVRDRGDYEQYF
TGCAGCGTTAGGGACAGGGGGGACTACGAGCAGTACTTC
>-|15|TRBV18|TRBJ2-1|few
CASSPNMQGYNEQFF
TGTGCCAGCTCACCGAACATGCAGGGCTACAATGAGCAGTTCTTC
>TRBD1|16|TRBV3-1/TRBV3-2|TRBJ1-2|-
CASSQDLGTGAYGYTF
TGTGCCAGCAGCCAAGATCTCGGGACAGGGGCCTATGGCTACACCTTC
>-|16|TRBV9|TRBJ2-1|-
CASSVGGSGFYNEQFF
TGTGCCAGCAGCGTCGGTGGAAGCGGTTTTTACAATGAGCAGTTCTTC
>-|14|TRBV30|TRBJ1-2|-
CAWSSRGSPYGYTF
TGTGCCTGGAGTAGCCGGGGGTCCCCATATGGCTACACCTTC
>TRBD2|19|TRBV14|TRBJ2-1|-
CASSPRTLGLAGRNNEQFF
TGTGCCAGCAGCCCGAGGACGTTGGGACTAGCGGGCCGAAACAATGAGCAGTTCTTC